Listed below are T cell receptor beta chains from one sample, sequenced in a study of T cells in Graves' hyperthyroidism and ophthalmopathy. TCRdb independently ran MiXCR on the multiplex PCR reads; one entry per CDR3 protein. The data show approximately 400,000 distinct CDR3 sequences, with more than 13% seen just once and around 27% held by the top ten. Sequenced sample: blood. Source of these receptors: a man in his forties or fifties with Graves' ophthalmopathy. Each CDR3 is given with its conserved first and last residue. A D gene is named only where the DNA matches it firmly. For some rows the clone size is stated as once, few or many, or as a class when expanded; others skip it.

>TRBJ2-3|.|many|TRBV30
TGTGCCGAGGATGGGGGCGCAGATACGCAGTATTTT
CAEDGGADTQYF
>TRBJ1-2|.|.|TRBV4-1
TGCGCCAGCAGCCAAGTGTCCCGGCGAGCTAACTATGGCTACACCTTC
CASSQVSRRANYGYTF
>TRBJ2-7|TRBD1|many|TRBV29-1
TGCAGCGTTGGTACCAGGGGGAACGAGCAGTACTTC
CSVGTRGNEQYF
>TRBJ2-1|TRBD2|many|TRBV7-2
TGTGCCAGCAGCATTTCCGGGACTAGCGGGACGTATGAGCAGTTCTTC
CASSISGTSGTYEQFF
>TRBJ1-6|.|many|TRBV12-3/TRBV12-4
TGTGCCAGCAGTCCCCGGGGGGGGGAATCACCCCTCCACTTT
CASSPRGGESPLHF
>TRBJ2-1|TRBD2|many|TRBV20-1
TGCAGTGCTAGAGTTTTAGCGGGAGGAGCCTACAATGAGCAGTTCTTC
CSARVLAGGAYNEQFF
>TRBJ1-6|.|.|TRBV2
TGTGCCAGCAGCCCGGGGAGCTCCTATAATTCACCCCTCCACTTT
CASSPGSSYNSPLHF
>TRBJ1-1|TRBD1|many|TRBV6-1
TGTGCCAGCAGTGAATTGGGACAGGACTCAGCTGAAGCTTTCTTT
CASSELGQDSAEAFF
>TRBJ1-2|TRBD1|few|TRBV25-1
TGTGCCAGCAGTGTCCGGGACAGACATAACTATGGCTACACCTTC
CASSVRDRHNYGYTF
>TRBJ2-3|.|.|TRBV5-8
TGTGCCAGCAGCTTGGCAGGACAGCCCCACGGCACAGATACGCAGTATTTT
CASSLAGQPHGTDTQYF
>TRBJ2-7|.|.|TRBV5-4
TGTGCCAGCAGCTTGGTTCCTGGCTACGAGCAGTACTTC
CASSLVPGYEQYF
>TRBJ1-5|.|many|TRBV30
TGTGCCTGGAGCGTAGGGAGTCAGCCCCAGCATTTT
CAWSVGSQPQHF
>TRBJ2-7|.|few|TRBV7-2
TGTGCCAGCAGCTTAGAAGGGGGAACCTACGAGCAGTACTTC
CASSLEGGTYEQYF
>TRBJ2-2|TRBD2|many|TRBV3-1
TGTGCCAGCAGCCAAGTTCGACTAGCGGGTGGGACCGGGGAGCTGTTTTTT
CASSQVRLAGGTGELFF
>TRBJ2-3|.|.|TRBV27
TGTGCCAGCAGTACGACGGGCAGAGGAGATACGCAGTATTTT
CASSTTGRGDTQYF
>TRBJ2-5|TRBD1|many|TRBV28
TGTGCCAGCAGCGGGACAGAGCAAGAGACCCAGTACTTC
CASSGTEQETQYF
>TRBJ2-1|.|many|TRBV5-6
TGTGCCAGCAGCTTGGGGGGGGTCGGCCAGGGCTACAATGAGCAGTTCTTC
CASSLGGVGQGYNEQFF
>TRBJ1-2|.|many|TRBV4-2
TGTGCCAGCAGCCACCCAGGGACCGACGCATGGGGTGGCTACACCTTC
CASSHPGTDAWGGYTF
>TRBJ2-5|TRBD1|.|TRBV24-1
TGTGCCACCAGTGATATACAGGGGGCGTTAATAGAGACCCAGTACTTC
CATSDIQGALIETQYF
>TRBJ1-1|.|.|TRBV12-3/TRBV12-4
TGTGCCAGCAGACCCAACGGGGGCTGGACTGAAGCTTTCTTT
CASRPNGGWTEAFF
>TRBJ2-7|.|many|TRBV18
TGTGCCAGCTCACCATTCGAATGGACGACCTACGAGCAGTACTTC
CASSPFEWTTYEQYF
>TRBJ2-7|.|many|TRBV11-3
TGTGCCAGCAGCTTTAAAGGGGCCTACGAGCAGTACTTC
CASSFKGAYEQYF
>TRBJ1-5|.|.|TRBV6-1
TGTGCCAGCAGTGAAAGCACAGTCTATCAGCCCCAGCATTTT
CASSESTVYQPQHF
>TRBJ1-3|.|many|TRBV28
TGTGCCAGCAGGTTTACCAGGATGGGACAAAGGGGAAACACCATATATTTT
CASRFTRMGQRGNTIYF
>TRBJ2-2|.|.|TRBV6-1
TGTGCCAGCAGTGACCGGGGGGCTAGCACCGGGGAGCTGTTTTTT
CASSDRGASTGELFF
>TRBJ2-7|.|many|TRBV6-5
TGTGCCAGCAGTTACGGGACACCTCGTTTGTACGAGCAGTACTTC
CASSYGTPRLYEQYF
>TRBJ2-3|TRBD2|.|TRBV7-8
TGTGCCAGCAGCTTGGCCCCGGGACTAGCGGGAGTGTTAGATACGCAGTATTTT
CASSLAPGLAGVLDTQYF
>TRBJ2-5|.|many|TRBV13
TGTGCCAGCAGCACTAGCCCCAGGGGTTTGGAGACCCAGTACTTC
CASSTSPRGLETQYF
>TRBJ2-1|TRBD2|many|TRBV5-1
TGCGCCAGCCGGACTAGCCCCTTCAATGAGCAGTTCTTC
CASRTSPFNEQFF
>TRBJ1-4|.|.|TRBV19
TGTGCCAGTAGTATAGTTGGCAGAAGGAATGAAAAACTGTTTTTT
CASSIVGRRNEKLFF
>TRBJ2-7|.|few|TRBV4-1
TGCGCCAGCAGGGACAGAGAGACCTACGAGCAGTACTTC
CASRDRETYEQYF
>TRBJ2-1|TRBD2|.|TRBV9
TGTGCCAGCAGCGTTGGAGCTAGCGGGAGAGGAGAGCAGTTCTTC
CASSVGASGRGEQFF
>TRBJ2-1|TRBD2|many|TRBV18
TGTGCCAGCTCAACGGGACTAGCGGGATCTGAGCAGTTCTTC
CASSTGLAGSEQFF
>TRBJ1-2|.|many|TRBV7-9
TGTGCCAGCAGCTTAGGGCATTTCTATGGCTACACCTTC
CASSLGHFYGYTF
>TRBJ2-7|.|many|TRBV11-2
TGTGCCAGCAGACGTTTGGAGGGGGAATCCTACGAGCAGTACTTC
CASRRLEGESYEQYF
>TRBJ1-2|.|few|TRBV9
TGTGCCAGCAGCGGAGATGATCGGGGCTACACCTTC
CASSGDDRGYTF
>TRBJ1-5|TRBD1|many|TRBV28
TGTGCCTGCGGATTGACAGGGGGACAGCCCCAGCATTTT
CACGLTGGQPQHF
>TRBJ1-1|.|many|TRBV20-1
TGCAGTGCTAGAAACCCTGACATGACTGAAGCTTTCTTT
CSARNPDMTEAFF
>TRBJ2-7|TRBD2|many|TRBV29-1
TGCAGCGTTGAAGTCTTAGCGGGAGCCAGCGAGCAGTACTTC
CSVEVLAGASEQYF
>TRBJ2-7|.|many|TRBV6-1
TGTGCCAGCAGACGAACCCAAAGCTCCTACGAGCAGTACTTC
CASRRTQSSYEQYF
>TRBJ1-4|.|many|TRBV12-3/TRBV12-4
TGTGCCAGCAGTTTTTTGAACAACGGAAAACTGTTTTTT
CASSFLNNGKLFF
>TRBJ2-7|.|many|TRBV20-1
TGCAGTGCTAGAGATAAGGGGGTTTACGAGCAGTACTTC
CSARDKGVYEQYF
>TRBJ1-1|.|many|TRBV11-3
TGTGCCAGCAGCTTAGACCCGGCCACTGATCGGGCTTTCTTT
CASSLDPATDRAFF
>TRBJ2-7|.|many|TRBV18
TGTGCCAGCTCAACCACCCGGAGTTCGGTTTTGCCCTACGAGCAGTACTTC
CASSTTRSSVLPYEQYF
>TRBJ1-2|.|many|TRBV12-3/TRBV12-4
TGTGCCAGCACCACCCTCTCTCGGGGGCTAACCTACTATGGCTACACCTTC
CASTTLSRGLTYYGYTF
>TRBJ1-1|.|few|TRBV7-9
TGTGCCAGCAAACGGACAACAAACACTGAAGCTTTCTTT
CASKRTTNTEAFF
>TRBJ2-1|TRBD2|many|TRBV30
TGTGCCTGGAGTGTACGCGGAGGCGGGGGGGTTGAGCAGTTCTTC
CAWSVRGGGGVEQFF
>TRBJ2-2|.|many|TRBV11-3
TGTGCCAGCAGCTTAGATAGGCACGGGGAGCTGTTTTTT
CASSLDRHGELFF
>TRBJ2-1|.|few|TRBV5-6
TGTGCCAGCAGCTTGCGGAAGGCCCGGAGCTCCTACAATGAGCAGTTCTTC
CASSLRKARSSYNEQFF
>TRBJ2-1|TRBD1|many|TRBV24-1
TGTGCCACCAGTGATCCAGGACAGGGTTATGAGCAGTTCTTC
CATSDPGQGYEQFF
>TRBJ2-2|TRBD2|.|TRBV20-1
TGCAGTGCTAGGGGGGGGACCGGGGAGCTGTTTTTT
CSARGGTGELFF
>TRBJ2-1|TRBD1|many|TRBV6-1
TGTGCCAGCAGTGCGACAGGGAATTTCGATGAGCAGTTCTTC
CASSATGNFDEQFF
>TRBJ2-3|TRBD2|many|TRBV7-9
TGTGCCAGCAGCTCCGATCCAGCGGGGAACACAGATACGCAGTATTTT
CASSSDPAGNTDTQYF
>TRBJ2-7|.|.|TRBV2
TGTGCCAGCAGTGTTGGTTCGCACGAGCAGTACTTC
CASSVGSHEQYF
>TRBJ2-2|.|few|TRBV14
TGTGCCAGCAGCCAAGAGAGAGCCAGGGAGCTGTTTTTT
CASSQERARELFF
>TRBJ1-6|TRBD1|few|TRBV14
TGTGCCAGCAGCCTTCTGGGACAGGGGGCTTCACCCCTCCACTTT
CASSLLGQGASPLHF
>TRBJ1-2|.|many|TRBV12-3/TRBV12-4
TGTGCCAGCAGTGAAAAACCCCCCCAGGGGCTCCTGTATGGCTACACCTTC
CASSEKPPQGLLYGYTF
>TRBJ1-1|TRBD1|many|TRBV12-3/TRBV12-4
TGTGCCAGCAGACCCCGACAGGGAGGGACTGAAGCTTTCTTT
CASRPRQGGTEAFF
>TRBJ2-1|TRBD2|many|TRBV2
TGTGCCAGCAGGGCCGTTACTAGCGGGAGCTCAAGTGAGCAGTTCTTC
CASRAVTSGSSSEQFF
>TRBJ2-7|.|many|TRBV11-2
TGTGCCAGCAGCTTAGTGAGGGGGGCGACCGAGCAGTACTTC
CASSLVRGATEQYF